This TCR beta chain was identified during a study of Ad26.COV2.S vaccination and SARS-CoV-2 variants. This table comes from immunoSEQ multiplex PCR, and its TCRdb copy is limited to in-frame clones, with some not included. The sample comprises roughly 240,000 clones, approximately 87% of which are singletons, and around 11% rests with the top ten. Treatment meaning: 19 received Ad26.COV2.S at low or high dose, single or two shots; 5 received placebo; per-sample allocation not given. After the first vaccine or placebo injection, samples were drawn on day 63. The individual, an adult aged 18-55 years, was a donor in Boston. The sequenced sample was peripheral blood, obtained in a trial of Ad26.COV2.S vaccine versus placebo. This TCR derives from a person aged 18 to 65 who received the Ad26.COV2.S COVID-19 vaccine or a placebo.

The DNA of the CDR3 is TGTGCCAGCAGTTCCCTTTGGGGGACCGGGGAGCTGTTTTTT. Its translation is CASSSLWGTGELFF. This chain connects TRBV6-2 or TRBV6-3 to TRBJ2-2; D is possibly TRBD1 or TRBD2 (5 bases each). This CDR3 region has 14 residues. Trimming removed 4 bases from V and 5 bases from J, with 11 bases in between. From germline, CDR1 is MNHEY and CDR2 SVGEGT.